The clone carrying this TCR beta chain showed up just a few times. Its antigen is not known. TCRdb reanalysed the 5' RACE reads using MiXCR and keeps one entry per CDR3 protein. The sample has about 890,000 distinct CDR3 sequences; roughly an eighth are singletons. Healthy Caucasians alone served as donors. Between the trimmed V and J ends, which lost 4 bases and 7 bases, there was a span of 11 bases. This CDR3 comprises 12 residues. This sample is drawn from a study of identical twins. Study-wide points: Among monozygotic twins, out-of-frame TCR alpha sharing exceeded what models predicted. It was possible that invariant MAIT and iNKT cells partly confounded the zero-insertion analyses.

These data are also associated with another study on yellow fever vaccine responses in identical twins.

This TCR was sampled from a woman aged 18-29 years in good health. This chain links TRBV12-3 or TRBV12-4 with TRBJ2-7, with D hard to call. The source material was PBMCs. The CDR3, as DNA: TGTGCCAGCAGTTCCGATACCGGGGAGCAGTACGTC. Encoded protein: CASSSDTGEQYV.